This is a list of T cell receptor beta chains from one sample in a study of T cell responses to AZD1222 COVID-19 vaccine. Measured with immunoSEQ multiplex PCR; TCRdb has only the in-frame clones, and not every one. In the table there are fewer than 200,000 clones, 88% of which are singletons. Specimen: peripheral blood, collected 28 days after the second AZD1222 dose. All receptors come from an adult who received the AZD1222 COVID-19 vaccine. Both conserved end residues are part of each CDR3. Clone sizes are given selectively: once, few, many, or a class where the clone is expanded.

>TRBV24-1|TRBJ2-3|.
CATSEIVTDTQYF
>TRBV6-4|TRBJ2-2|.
CASSDGVQGNTGELFF
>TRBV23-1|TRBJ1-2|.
CASSQSAPRAKGDYGYTF
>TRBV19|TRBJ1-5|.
CASSIETGTSNQPQHF
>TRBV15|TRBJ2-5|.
CATSRDRLGETQYF
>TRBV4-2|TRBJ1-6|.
CASSQDYPGNSPLHF
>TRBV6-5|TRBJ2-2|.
CASIRTSGNTGELFF
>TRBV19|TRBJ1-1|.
CASSTSSANTEAFF
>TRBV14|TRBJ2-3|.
CASSRGVGSDTQYF
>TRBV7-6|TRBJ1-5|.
CASSQVGDNQPQHF
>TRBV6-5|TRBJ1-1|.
CASSLASGTEAFF
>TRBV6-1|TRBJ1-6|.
CASSEDSTHGPAGNSPLHF
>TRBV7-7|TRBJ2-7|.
CASSLDNAYEQYF
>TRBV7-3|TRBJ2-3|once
CASSLNGFTDTQYF
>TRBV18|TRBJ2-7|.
CASSPVLATENYEQYF
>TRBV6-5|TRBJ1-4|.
CASSLTSTNEKLFF
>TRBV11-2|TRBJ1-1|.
CASSLHVGNTEAFF
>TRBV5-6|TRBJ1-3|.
CASSLPGFGNTIYF
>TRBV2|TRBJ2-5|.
CASNNGGAQYF
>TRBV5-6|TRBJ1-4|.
CASSLVGQQNMVF
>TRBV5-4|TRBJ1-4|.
CASSDRGTGIPNEKLFF
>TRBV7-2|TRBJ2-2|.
CASSLVGASTGELFF
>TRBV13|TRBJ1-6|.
CASSYGGTGNNSPLHF
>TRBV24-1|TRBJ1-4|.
CATSGPHQGAEKLFF
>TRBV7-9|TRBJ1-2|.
CASSLGRGHIDGYTF
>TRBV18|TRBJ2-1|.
CASSLAGGRDNEQFF
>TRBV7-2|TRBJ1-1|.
CASSPYRVPEAFF
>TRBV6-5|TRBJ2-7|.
CASRATGGDEQYF
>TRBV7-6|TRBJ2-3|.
CASSSRQGGTDTQYF
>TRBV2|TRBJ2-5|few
CASSEDGSAQETQYF